Shown below are 27 T cell receptor beta chains from a single sample sequenced in a study of T-cell memory formation after mild COVID-19. TCRdb reprocessed the 5' RACE reads with MiXCR, giving one entry per CDR3 protein. The table lists a few hundred thousand distinct CDR3 sequences, roughly 15% of them singletons. The sequencing sample was made of PBMCs or a T cell subset sorted from them (not recorded which). Receptors originate from a young man who had mild COVID-19 (a few samples of this study predate the infection). Cell type and time point are not known.

This chain uses TRBV7-9 with TRBJ2-3; D unresolved. Looked up from germline, CDR1 is SEHNR and CDR2 is FQNEAQ (reference sequence). V shed 5 bases and J shed 2 bases, with 5 bases lying between them. This CDR3 comprises 12 residues. For the CDR3, the DNA is TGTGCCAGCAGCCATCCCACAGATACGCAGTATTTT. It yields the protein CASSHPTDTQYF. The whole variable domain, filled in from reference TRBV7-9 and TRBJ2-3, reads DTGVSQNPRHKITKRGQNVTFRCDPISEHNRLYWYRQTLGQGPEFLTYFQNEAQLEKSRLLSDRFSAERPKGSFSTLEIQRTEQGDSAMYLCASSHPTDTQYFGPGTRLTVL.

This sequence joins TRBV27 and TRBJ1-1, with 8 bases lining up with TRBD1. Germline trimming cut 5 bases from V and 1 base from J; bases unmatched to any gene: 6. The CDR3 is made up of 15 amino acids. The germline V gene has CDR1 MNHEY and CDR2 SMNVEV (reference sequence). Written as DNA, the CDR3 is TGTGCCAGCAGTGAGAGGGACAGGAGGAACACTGAAGCTTTCTTT. Translated, it gives CASSERDRRNTEAFF.

The chain links TRBV29-1 to TRBJ2-7; TRBD1 agrees at 10 bases. The V and J ends lost 7 bases and 5 bases, in that order; junction bases with no gene match: 8. This CDR3 is 13 amino acids long. The germline CDR1 and CDR2 sequences are SQVTM and ANQGSEA. The CDR3, as DNA: TGCAGCGCAGGCACCGGGACAGGGGACGAGCAGTACGTC. Translated, it gives CSAGTGTGDEQYV.

The chain joins TRBV6-5 to TRBJ1-5, with a tentative D call TRBD1 (6 bases). V lost 6 bases to trimming and J lost 4 bases, with 13 bases between them. The CDR3 runs 14 residues. Germline V gives CDR1 MNHEY, CDR2 SVGAGI. In DNA form, the CDR3 reads TGTGCCAGCAGACCGGACAGTGGAAATCAGCCCCAGCATTTT. It specifies CASRPDSGNQPQHF.

The genes are TRBV15 and TRBJ1-2; no clear D gene. Trimming left V 2 bases short and J 5 bases short, with 6 bases between. Germline loops: CDR1 LNHNV, CDR2 YYDKDF (reference sequence). This CDR3 contains 12 residues. CDR3 sequence reads: CATSRSEYGYTF. In DNA, the CDR3 is TGTGCCACCAGCAGATCCGAGTATGGCTACACCTTC.

The V and J genes are TRBV7-3 and TRBJ2-5, with D unclear. V was cut by 3 bases and J by 1 base, with 6 bases left in between. The CDR3 sequence is 13 residues long. The V gene's germline CDR1 is SGHTA and CDR2 FQGTGA. This chain's CDR3 is CASSFSFQETQYF. CDR3 DNA sequence: TGTGCCAGCAGCTTCAGTTTCCAAGAGACCCAGTACTTC.

V gene TRBV12-5 combines with J gene TRBJ2-1; D might be TRBD1 (6 bases). The CDR3 has 14 amino acids. Germline CDR1 reads LGHNT; CDR2 reads FRNRAP. V lost 4 bases and J lost 4, with 11 bases in between. CDR3 residues: CASGSRDKYNEQFF. The CDR3 DNA sequence: TGTGCTAGTGGTTCCCGGGACAAGTACAATGAGCAGTTCTTC.

The genes are TRBV5-1 and TRBJ2-5; perhaps TRBD1 as D (6 bases). Trimming stripped 2 bases from V and 1 base from J, with 9 bases between. The CDR3 is 14 amino acids. CDR1 is SGHRS and CDR2 is YFSETQ in the germline V gene. Written as DNA, the CDR3 is TGCGCCAGCAGCTTCGGGACATTCCAAGAGACCCAGTACTTC. Amino acid sequence: CASSFGTFQETQYF.

This clonotype was seen a handful of times. The rearrangement uses TRBV10-3 and TRBJ2-7; D is unclear. Trimming took 5 bases from V and 2 from J, leaving 10 bases between them. Germline V lookup: CDR1 ENHRY, CDR2 SYGVKD. The CDR3 has 13 amino acids. This chain's CDR3 is CAISPQATYEQYV. For the CDR3, the DNA is TGTGCCATCAGTCCTCAGGCCACCTACGAGCAGTACGTC.

The chain is built from TRBV24-1 and TRBJ2-7, with D tentatively TRBD2 (5 bases). CDR3 length equals 15 residues. Trimming removed 4 bases at V and 0 bases at J, with 12 bases between. Germline V CDR1 and CDR2: KGHDR, SFDVKD. The CDR3: CATSDTRTDSYEQYF. CDR3 bases: TGTGCCACCAGTGACACTAGGACGGACTCCTACGAGCAGTACTTC.

This clonotype was detected only a few times. This rearrangement joins TRBV4-1 to TRBJ2-1; perhaps TRBD1 as D (6 bases). Deletions cut 4 bases from V and 9 bases from J, with 16 bases between. This CDR3 is built from 14 residues. Per the germline V gene, CDR1 is MGHRA and CDR2 is YSYEKL. CDR3 nucleotides: TGCGCCAGCAGCCCAGGGGTTCTTAAAGTTGAGCAGTTCTTC. Translating it yields CASSPGVLKVEQFF.

This clonotype was recorded a few times. The chain recombines TRBV7-2 with TRBJ2-5, with D tentatively TRBD2 (5 bases). Germline CDR1 and CDR2: SGHTA and FQGNSA. V shed 5 bases and J shed 4 bases, with 26 bases lying between them. The CDR3 runs to 18 residues. The CDR3 DNA is TGTGCCAGCAGCCTGCTCGAGACCGGGGTCAAAGACACAGAGACCCAGTACTTC. Amino acid sequence: CASSLLETGVKDTETQYF. The variable domain in full, with the rest retrieved from reference TRBV7-2 and TRBJ2-5, is GAGVSQSPSNKVTEKGKDVELRCDPISGHTALYWYRQSLGQGLEFLIYFQGNSAPDKSGLPSDRFSAERTGGSVSTLTIQRTQQEDSAVYLCASSLLETGVKDTETQYFGPGTRLLVL.

Turning to this clonotype: Since the CDR3 does not end with the conserved phenylalanine or tryptophan, this likely comes from a read error. Because the CDR3's place on the DNA is in doubt, the DNA is left out and the CDR3 is given as listed by TCRdb. This rearrangement joins TRBV6-2 or TRBV6-3 to TRBJ2-5; the table's D call, TRBD1, has no DNA check behind it. CDR1 is MNHEY, CDR2 SVGEGT, per germline. The CDR3 spans 11 amino acids, including both terminal residues. The CDR3: CASSYGRTNFL.

This clonotype was seen a few times. This chain uses TRBV7-2 with TRBJ1-5; D ambiguous. The ends were cut back, 6 bases at V and 4 bases at J, with 10 bases in the middle. Germline-derived CDR1 and CDR2 are SGHTA and FQGNSA. The CDR3 covers 13 residues. CDR3 region: CASSAGPNQPQHF. The CDR3 DNA reads as TGTGCCAGCAGTGCCGGGCCAAATCAGCCCCAGCATTTT. Complete variable domain (other parts from reference TRBV7-2 and TRBJ1-5): GAGVSQSPSNKVTEKGKDVELRCDPISGHTALYWYRQSLGQGLEFLIYFQGNSAPDKSGLPSDRFSAERTGGSVSTLTIQRTQQEDSAVYLCASSAGPNQPQHFGDGTRLSIL.

This clonotype was detected a few times. This chain uses TRBV7-9 with TRBJ1-1; 7 bases line up with TRBD1. The V gene end was trimmed by 5 bases and the J gene end by 9 bases; junction bases not matched to a gene: 6. Per the germline V gene, CDR1 is SEHNR and CDR2 is FQNEAQ (reference sequence). The CDR3 has 12 residues. The CDR3 sequence: CASSVDRAQAFF. In nucleotides, the CDR3 is TGTGCCAGCAGCGTAGACAGGGCCCAAGCTTTCTTT.

This clonotype has just a few counts. The chain couples TRBV10-3 to TRBJ2-5, with 9 bases lining up with TRBD1. The CDR3 extends over 15 amino acids. The ends lost 7 bases at V and 2 bases at J; junction bases unmatched: 8. Germline CDR1 and CDR2: ENHRY and SYGVKD. The CDR3 DNA reads as TGTGCCATCAATCCCCGGGACAGGGATCAAGAGACCCAGTACTTC. It specifies CAINPRDRDQETQYF.

This clonotype occurred many times. The chain carries TRBV5-1 and TRBJ2-1; D unresolved. CDR3 length: 16 residues. V was shortened by 0 bases and J by 8 bases, with 18 bases between the two germline ends. Germline V gene data show CDR1 as SGHRS and CDR2 as YFSETQ. The CDR3 here is CASSLDPAPSTDEQFF. CDR3 sequence (DNA): TGCGCCAGCAGCTTGGATCCGGCCCCTTCTACAGATGAGCAGTTCTTC.

The chain carries TRBV5-1 and TRBJ1-2; TRBD1 is a possible D gene (5 bases). This CDR3 is built from 14 residues. CDR1 SGHRS and CDR2 YFSETQ come from the germline V gene. The V and J ends lost 0 bases and 2 bases respectively, with 8 bases between them. In DNA form, the CDR3 reads TGCGCCAGCAGCTTGGGACAGTACAACTATGGCTACACCTTC. Amino acid sequence: CASSLGQYNYGYTF.

V usage is TRBV20-1 and J usage is TRBJ2-7; 10 nucleotides align to TRBD2. CDR1 and CDR2 (germline): DFQATT, SNEGSKA (reference sequence). This CDR3 is built from 15 residues. Germline trimming cut 7 bases from V and 2 bases from J; bases unmatched to any gene: 11. CDR3 loop: CSVTPQRGGTYEQYF. The CDR3, as DNA: TGCAGTGTCACCCCACAGCGGGGGGGTACCTACGAGCAGTACTTC.

This clonotype occurred a few times. The chain has TRBV6-5 and TRBJ1-2, with a weak D call TRBD1 (5 bases). From germline, CDR1 is MNHEY and CDR2 SVGAGI. V was trimmed by 2 bases and J by 2 bases, leaving 12 bases between them. The CDR3 is 15 residues long. CDR3: CASSYGSTENYGYTF. CDR3 bases: TGTGCCAGCAGTTACGGATCGACAGAGAACTATGGCTACACCTTC.

J is TRBJ1-6 and V is TRBV4-1; possibly TRBD1 for D (5 bases). V was shortened by 0 bases and J by 8 bases, with 11 bases between the two germline ends. From germline, CDR1 is MGHRA and CDR2 YSYEKL. There are 15 residues in the CDR3. CDR3 in amino acids: CASSQEPQAHSPLHF. CDR3 DNA: TGCGCCAGCAGCCAAGAACCACAGGCTCATTCACCCCTCCACTTT.

This clonotype has more than one count but fewer than ten. The chain links TRBV7-6 to TRBJ1-6; D might be TRBD1 (5 bases). The V gene's germline CDR1 is SGHVS and CDR2 FNYEAQ. There are 14 residues in the CDR3. V dropped 1 base and J dropped 8 bases, with 9 bases sitting between them. CDR3 residues: CASSLGGGYSPLHF. The CDR3 DNA follows: TGTGCCAGCAGCTTAGGGGGGGGTTATTCACCCCTCCACTTT.

This clonotype has more than one count but fewer than ten. A much more abundant neighbour one base away suggests this may be a read error. The rearrangement joins TRBV6-6 to TRBJ2-7; TRBD1 is a possible D gene (6 bases). The germline CDR1 and CDR2 sequences are MNHNY and SVGAGI (reference sequence). V dropped 6 bases and J dropped 3 bases, with 9 bases sitting between them. This CDR3 is 12 amino acids long. The CDR3 coding sequence is TGTGCCAGCAGCCCAGGGGTCTACGAGCAGTACGTC. Its translation: CASSPGVYEQYV.

This clonotype was detected a few times. V is TRBV5-5 and J is TRBJ2-1; tentative D call: TRBD1 (5 bases). With 3 bases removed from V and 7 bases from J, the gap between germline ends came to 8 bases. The CDR3 spans 12 residues. Per the germline V gene, CDR1 is SGHKS and CDR2 is YYEKEE (reference sequence). The CDR3 region is CASSWGQNEQFF. As DNA, the CDR3 is TGTGCCAGCAGCTGGGGCCAAAATGAGCAGTTCTTC.

The chain uses TRBV6-4 and TRBJ2-5; TRBD2 matches at 11 bases. CDR3 length equals 17 residues. Germline CDR1 reads MRHNA; CDR2 reads SNTAGT. V trimming: 11 bases; J trimming: 2 bases; junction bases outside the gene matches: 16. The chain's CDR3 is CALSWASGGRNQETQYF. CDR3 in DNA: TGTGCCCTCTCCTGGGCTAGCGGGGGGCGGAATCAAGAGACCCAGTACTTC.

The rearrangement links TRBV3-1 to TRBJ2-4; the match to TRBD2 covers 8 bases. CDR3 length: 15 amino acids. CDR1 and CDR2 from the germline V gene are LGHDT and YNNKEL (reference sequence). V lost 0 bases to trimming and J lost 6 bases; unmatched junction nucleotides: 4. CDR3 sequence reads: CASSQETGGVNIQYF. For the CDR3, the DNA is TGTGCCAGCAGCCAAGAGACGGGGGGGGTAAACATTCAGTACTTC.

This clonotype came up a few times. This chain joins TRBV5-5 and TRBJ2-7; D possibly corresponds to TRBD2 (5 bases). Trimming pared 3 bases from V and 0 bases from J, leaving 10 bases between. This CDR3 region has 14 residues. Germline V gene sequence: CDR1 SGHKS, CDR2 YYEKEE (reference sequence). The CDR3 nucleotides read TGTGCCAGCAGCTCTGGACTGGACTCCTACGAGCAGTACTTC. It encodes CASSSGLDSYEQYF.